Sequencing of this T cell receptor beta chain was carried out in a study of T-cell memory formation after mild COVID-19. As to this clonotype: What it binds is not known.

Between the trimmed V and J ends, which lost 1 base and 0 bases, there was a span of 7 bases. The CDR3 is 15 residues long. In germline, CDR1 is SEHNR, CDR2 FQNEAQ (reference sequence). Overall study results and limits: For contracting clones, CD4+ ones sat mainly in CM and EM, CD8+ in EMRA. Clones that contracted from day 15 to 85 were balanced CD4/CD8, while later expanders leaned CD4+.

5'RACE with constant-segment primers yielded barcoded, UMI-tagged TCR alpha and TCR beta cDNA libraries. TCRdb processed the 5' RACE reads anew with MiXCR; each CDR3 protein has one entry. The sample lists 550,000 to 700,000 distinct CDR3 sequences, around 17% seen once, with approximately 12% in the top ten. The chain is built from TRBV7-9 and TRBJ1-3; no definite D call. The specimen sequenced was PBMCs or a T cell subset sorted from them (not recorded which). The source of this sequence is an adult woman who had mild COVID-19 (a few samples of this study predate the infection). Cell type and time point are not known. CDR3 amino acids: CASSLGSHSGNTIYF. In nucleotides, the CDR3 is TGTGCCAGCAGCTTAGGCAGTCACTCTGGAAACACCATATATTTT.